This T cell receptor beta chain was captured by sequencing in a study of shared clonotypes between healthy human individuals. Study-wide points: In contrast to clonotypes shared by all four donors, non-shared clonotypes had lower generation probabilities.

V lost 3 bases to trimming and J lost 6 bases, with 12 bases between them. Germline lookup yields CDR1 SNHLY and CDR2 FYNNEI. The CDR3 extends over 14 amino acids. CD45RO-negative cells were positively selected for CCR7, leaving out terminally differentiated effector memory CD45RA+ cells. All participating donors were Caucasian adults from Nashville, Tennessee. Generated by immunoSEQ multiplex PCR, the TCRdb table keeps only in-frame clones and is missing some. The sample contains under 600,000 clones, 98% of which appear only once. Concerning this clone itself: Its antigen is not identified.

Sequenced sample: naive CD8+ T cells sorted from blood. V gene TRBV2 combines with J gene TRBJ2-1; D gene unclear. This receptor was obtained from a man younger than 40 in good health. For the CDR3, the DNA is TGTGCCAGCAGTGAGAGGTCAGTGGGCAATGAGCAGTTCTTC. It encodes CASSERSVGNEQFF.